This TCR beta chain comes out of a study of blood T cell repertoires in COVID-19. Study-wide context: COVID-19 samples from acute and convalescent phases originated in the United States, Italy and Spain. From T cells, B-cell-depleted T cells, or PBMCs came the material, which was cDNA or gDNA.

The length of the CDR3 is 14 residues. Germline assignment: CDR1 MGHRA and CDR2 YSYEKL. The V and J ends lost 1 base and 5 bases respectively, with 12 bases between them. In the source study's methods: Estimation of nucleated cell counts relied on the amplification of reference gene primers. Clones were read by immunoSEQ multiplex PCR, and TCRdb kept only the in-frame ones, dropping some. V, J and clone size are those of that table, while D and trimming were read from the DNA. Of just over 25,000 clones in the sample, 90% were seen once. The TCR originated in a human donor in a cohort sampled during active COVID-19. Sequenced sample: peripheral blood. The chain is built from TRBV4-1 and TRBJ2-7; the D gene is possibly TRBD2 (5 bases). The CDR3 loop reads CASSQAPLVNEQYF. The CDR3 DNA sequence: TGCGCCAGCAGCCAAGCCCCACTAGTGAACGAGCAGTACTTC.